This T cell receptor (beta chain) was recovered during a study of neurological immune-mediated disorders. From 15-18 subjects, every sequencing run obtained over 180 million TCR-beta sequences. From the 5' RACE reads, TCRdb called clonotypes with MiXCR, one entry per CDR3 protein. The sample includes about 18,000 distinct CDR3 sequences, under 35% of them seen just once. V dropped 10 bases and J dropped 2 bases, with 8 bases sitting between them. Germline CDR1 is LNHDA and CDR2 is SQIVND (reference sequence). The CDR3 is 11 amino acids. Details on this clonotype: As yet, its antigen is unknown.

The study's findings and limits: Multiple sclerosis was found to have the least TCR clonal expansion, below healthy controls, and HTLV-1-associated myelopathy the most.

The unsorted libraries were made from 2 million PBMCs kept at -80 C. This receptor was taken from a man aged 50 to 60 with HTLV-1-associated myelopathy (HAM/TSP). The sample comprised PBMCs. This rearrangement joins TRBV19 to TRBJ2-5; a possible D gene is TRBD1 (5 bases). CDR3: CATRQQETQYF. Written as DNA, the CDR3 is TGTGCCACCCGACAGCAAGAGACCCAGTACTTC.